The present T cell receptor beta chain was sequenced within a study of memory CD4+ T cells and cytomegalovirus serostatus. Study-wide findings and caveats: CD4+ memory repertoires contained about 40% of the 164 reported CMV TCRbeta sequences.

Profiled with immunoSEQ multiplex PCR; TCRdb holds only in-frame clones, not every one. The data show roughly 60,000 clones, with about 81% seen just once and approximately 0.99% held by the top ten. Details on this clone: Its specificity is not known.

Single viable CD3+CD4+CD8-CD45RO+ cells were sorted as the memory CD4+ T cells. Trimming took 4 bases from V and 4 from J, leaving 14 bases between them. In germline, CDR1 is SGDLS, CDR2 YYNGEE. The CDR3 sequence is 14 residues long. This rearrangement joins TRBV9 to TRBJ1-1; tentative D call: TRBD1 (6 bases). The sequence derives from an adult in good health and CMV-seronegative. The sample comprised memory CD4+ T cells from blood. CDR3 loop: CASSFQGSGTEAFF. The CDR3 DNA is TGTGCCAGCAGCTTCCAGGGGTCGGGCACTGAAGCTTTCTTT.